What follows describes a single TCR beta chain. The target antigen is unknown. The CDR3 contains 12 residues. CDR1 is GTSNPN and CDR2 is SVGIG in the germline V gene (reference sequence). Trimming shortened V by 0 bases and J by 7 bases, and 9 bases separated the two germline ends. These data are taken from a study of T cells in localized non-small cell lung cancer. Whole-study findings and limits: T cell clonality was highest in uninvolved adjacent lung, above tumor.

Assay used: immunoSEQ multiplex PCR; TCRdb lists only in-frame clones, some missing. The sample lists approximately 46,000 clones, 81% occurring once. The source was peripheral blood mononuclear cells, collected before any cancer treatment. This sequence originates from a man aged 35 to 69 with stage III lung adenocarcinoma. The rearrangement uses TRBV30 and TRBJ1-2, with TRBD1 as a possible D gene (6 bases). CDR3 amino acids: CAWSVQGGGYTF. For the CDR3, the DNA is TGTGCCTGGAGTGTACAGGGTGGTGGCTACACCTTC.